This TCR beta chain was found in a study of blood T cell repertoires in COVID-19. Produced via immunoSEQ multiplex PCR; TCRdb's table is partial and in-frame only. The table has 150,000 to 200,000 clones, more than 70% seen once. Germline CDR1 reads SGHTA; CDR2 reads FQGNSA. The length of the CDR3 is 16 residues. V gave up 5 bases and J gave up 4 bases, with 20 bases separating them. The TCR sequence derives from a man between 35 and 55 years old with active or convalescent COVID-19. Sequences were obtained from peripheral blood. The chain combines TRBV7-2 with TRBJ1-1, with TRBD1 as a possible D gene (5 bases). Written as DNA, the CDR3 is TGTGCCAGCAGCCCCGTGGCGGGAGGGACGGGCACTGAAGCTTTCTTT. Its protein is CASSPVAGGTGTEAFF.